The 11 T cell receptor beta chains given below trace back to one sample, sequenced in a study of post-analysis software for immune sequencing data (dated by TCRdb to between 2015 and 2016). Results the study describes overall, beyond this receptor: Significantly higher frequencies in patients than in controls were found for roughly 5 TRBV segments, including TRBV5-6, TRBV5-1 and TRBV20-1.

The receptor library was made with PCR. The instrument was an Illumina HiSeq 2500. To reduce PCR and sequencing biases, unique molecular identifiers were incorporated into the TCR beta cDNA libraries. Using fastp at Q25 and MiXCR, TCRdb reprocessed the public reads and kept productive beta chains. Under each unique CDR3 protein, matching rows form one entry showing the most common genes and DNA. The sample contains roughly 400,000 distinct CDR3 sequences, more than 30% of them found a single time. The ten most abundant clones make up about 7.6% of the sample. Their specific antigens are unknown. Input material: blood. These receptors came from a girl aged 2-10 years with multiple sclerosis.

The chain has TRBV12-3 or TRBV12-4 and TRBJ1-4; possibly TRBD1 for D (6 bases). The CDR3 is made up of 13 amino acids. The germline V and J ends were trimmed by 6 bases and 8 bases, with 13 bases remaining between them. The CDR3 coding sequence is TGTGCCAGCAGACGGGGACATGAAGAAAAACTGTTTTTT. It translates to CASRRGHEEKLFF.

This clonotype was detected a few times. The rearrangement links TRBV5-1 to TRBJ1-2; perhaps TRBD1 as D (5 bases). The CDR3 sequence is 14 residues long. In germline, CDR1 is SGHRS, CDR2 YFSETQ. Trimming pared 3 bases from V and 6 bases from J, leaving 15 bases between. The CDR3 sequence: CASSYIGARHGYTF. Here the CDR3 DNA reads TGCGCCAGCAGCTACATAGGGGCGCGGCATGGCTACACCTTC.

This clonotype has a handful of counts. The chain links TRBV12-3 or TRBV12-4 to TRBJ2-7; D tentatively reads TRBD1 or TRBD2 (5 bases each). The CDR3 spans 15 residues. With 5 bases removed from V and 5 bases from J, the gap between germline ends came to 19 bases. This chain's CDR3 is CASSPSGTITDEQYF. The CDR3 DNA follows: TGTGCCAGCAGTCCCTCCGGGACCATTACTGACGAGCAGTACTTC.

J is TRBJ1-1 and V is TRBV10-3; 8 nucleotides line up with TRBD1. There are 17 residues in the CDR3. The V gene's germline CDR1 is ENHRY and CDR2 SYGVKD. With V trimmed by 8 bases and J by 1 base, 15 bases remained unmatched. CDR3 nucleotide sequence: TGTGCCATCCAGGGGGCGCCTCGGCGGGTACCGAACACTGAAGCTTTCTTT. Its protein product is CAIQGAPRRVPNTEAFF.

As for this clonotype: At one end the junction does not follow the germline gene, possibly because of a read error. The rearrangement joins TRBV7-7 to TRBJ2-5; 10 bases map to TRBD2. The length of the CDR3 is 15 residues. Germline V gene lookup returns CDR1 SSHAT and CDR2 FNYEAQ (reference sequence). The CDR3 loop is CASSPAGGFGNEQYF. The CDR3 DNA reads TGTGCTAGCAGCCCAGCGGGAGGGTTTGGTAATGAGCAGTACTTC. The full variable domain, in which reference TRBV7-7 and TRBJ2-5 provide the parts outside the CDR3, is GAGVSQSPRYKVTKRGQDVTLRCDPISSHATLYWYQQALGQGPEFLTYFNYEAQPDKSGLPSDRFSAERPEGSISTLTIQRTEQRDSAMYRCASSPAGGFGNEQYFGPGTRLLVL.

This chain joins TRBV29-1 and TRBJ1-2; D is uncertain. In germline, CDR1 is SQVTM, CDR2 ANQGSEA. This CDR3 region has 11 residues. Trimming left V 4 bases short and J 10 bases short, with 13 bases between. CDR3 nucleotide sequence: TGCAGCGTTGTTCATAGGAATGACTACACCTTC. The encoded protein is CSVVHRNDYTF.

The chain employs TRBV7-2 and TRBJ1-1; 7 bases map to TRBD1. This CDR3 spans 18 amino acids. Germline assignment: CDR1 SGHTA and CDR2 FQGNSA. V trimming: 8 bases; J trimming: 0 bases; junction bases outside the gene matches: 18. The CDR3 DNA reads TGTGCCAGCTGGCGCGACAGGGTAATTGGTGTCTTGAACACTGAAGCTTTCTTT. Translation gives CASWRDRVIGVLNTEAFF.

The J gene is TRBJ2-1, the V gene TRBV7-6; D not resolved. V was cut by 4 bases and J by 10 bases, with 11 bases left in between. The CDR3 extends over 12 amino acids. Germline V lookup: CDR1 SGHVS, CDR2 FNYEAQ. CDR3 coding DNA: TGTGCCAGCAGCTCCCGTCACGGGGAGCAGTTCTTC. This sequence encodes CASSSRHGEQFF.

The chain is built from TRBV29-1 and TRBJ1-1, with D possibly TRBD1 on 5 matching bases. Germline loops: CDR1 SQVTM, CDR2 ANQGSEA. Trimming pared 1 base from V and 5 bases from J, leaving 17 bases between. CDR3 size: 15 residues. The CDR3 coding sequence is TGCAGCGTTGAAGGGGGGGATAGCGCATGGACTGAAGCTTTCTTT. Translation gives CSVEGGDSAWTEAFF.

The V gene is TRBV12-3 or TRBV12-4, the J gene TRBJ1-2; 7 positions agree with TRBD1. V trimming: 4 bases; J trimming: 5 bases; junction bases outside the gene matches: 10. This CDR3 spans 15 amino acids. CDR3 sequence reads: CASSSPPGTVYGYTF. CDR3 coding DNA: TGTGCCAGCAGTTCTCCCCCTGGGACAGTGTATGGCTACACCTTC.

The gene calls are TRBV5-1 and TRBJ2-6; D gene unclear. This CDR3 is 15 amino acids long. The germline CDR1 and CDR2 sequences are SGHRS and YFSETQ. The V gene lost 3 bases and the J gene lost 0 bases, with 7 bases spanning the gap. In DNA, the CDR3 is TGCGCCAGCAGCTCTCTGGACTCTGGGGCCAACGTCCTGACTTTC. Protein sequence: CASSSLDSGANVLTF. The variable domain in full, with the rest retrieved from reference TRBV5-1 and TRBJ2-6, is KAGVTQTPRYLIKTRGQQVTLSCSPISGHRSVSWYQQTPGQGLQFLFEYFSETQRNKGNFPGRFSGRQFSNSRSEMNVSTLELGDSALYLCASSSLDSGANVLTFGAGSRLTVL.